This is a list of T cell receptor beta chains from one sample in a study of T cells after yellow fever vaccination. TCRdb reprocessed the 5' RACE reads via MiXCR and lists one record per CDR3 protein. The repertoire holds about 330,000 distinct CDR3 sequences, with less than 9.5% as singletons. Sequencing used PBMCs, obtained roughly 47 days after the first yellow fever vaccination. The receptor source for this set is a man aged 18 to 35 who received the YFV17D yellow fever vaccine. CDR3s include the opening cysteine and the closing phenylalanine or tryptophan. The D gene is left open where the match is weak. Clone size is not always given. Where it is, it says once, few, many or a class for expanded clones.

V	J	D	size	DNA	CDR3
TRBV6-5	TRBJ1-6	.	few	TGTGCCAGCAGCGTAGATAATTCACCCCTCCACTTT	CASSVDNSPLHF
TRBV2	TRBJ2-6	.	.	TGTGCCAGCAGTGTACGAGGAGGCTCTGGGGCCAACGTCCTGACTTTC	CASSVRGGSGANVLTF
TRBV20-1	TRBJ1-5	.	.	TGCAGTGCAGGGGGAAGTCAGCCCCAGCATTTT	CSAGGSQPQHF
TRBV7-9	TRBJ1-1	.	many	TGTGCCAGCAGCTTACAAGAGAACACTGAAGCTTTCTTT	CASSLQENTEAFF
TRBV10-2	TRBJ2-7	.	few	TGCGCCAGCGGTAGTCTAACGGGGCAAACCTACGAGCAGTACTTC	CASGSLTGQTYEQYF
TRBV4-2	TRBJ2-3	.	few	TGTGCCAGCAGCCAAGATCTAGGGTCCGCCCGTACAGATACGCAGTATTTT	CASSQDLGSARTDTQYF
TRBV29-1	TRBJ2-3	.	many	TGCAGCGTCGAGGCAGGGGGGACAGATACGCAGTATTTT	CSVEAGGTDTQYF
TRBV4-1	TRBJ1-6	.	.	TGCGCCAGCAGCCAACCCTCCTATAATTCACCCCTCCACTTT	CASSQPSYNSPLHF
TRBV5-1	TRBJ2-3	TRBD1	few	TGCGCCAGCAGTGCCGGGACAGGGTCGACAGATACGCAGTATTTT	CASSAGTGSTDTQYF
TRBV6-1	TRBJ1-1	.	few	TGTGCCAGCAGGGCCACCAGGGGTAGGATGAACACTGAAGCTTTCTTT	CASRATRGRMNTEAFF
TRBV11-2	TRBJ2-1	TRBD2	.	TGTGCCAGCAGCGGTGCGGGGGGGTATGAGCAGTTCTTC	CASSGAGGYEQFF
TRBV7-9	TRBJ2-3	.	few	TGTGCCGCTTTGAGGGGGAGCACAGATACGCAGTATTTT	CAALRGSTDTQYF
TRBV7-2	TRBJ1-5	.	.	TGTGCCAGCAGCCATGGTGGTAGCAATCAGCCCCAGCATTTT	CASSHGGSNQPQHF
TRBV7-9	TRBJ2-3	.	.	TGTGCCAGCAGCTCAAAAAGAGCCGTCACAGATACGCAGTATTTT	CASSSKRAVTDTQYF
TRBV5-1	TRBJ2-1	.	many	TGCGCCAGCAGCTTGATAGCCAATGAGCAGTTCTTC	CASSLIANEQFF
TRBV27	TRBJ2-1	.	.	TGTGCCAGCAGTTTAATGGGTGAGCAGTTCTTC	CASSLMGEQFF
TRBV28	TRBJ2-7	TRBD2	.	TGTGCCAGCAGTTCCCCGGGAGCGGGGAGCTCCTACGAGCAGTACTTC	CASSSPGAGSSYEQYF
TRBV7-8	TRBJ2-1	TRBD1	.	TGTGCCAGCAGCTTAGCGGCACAGGGGGACTCCTACAATGAGCAGTTCTTC	CASSLAAQGDSYNEQFF
TRBV7-6	TRBJ2-3	.	.	TGTGCCAGCAGCTTAGAAGCCGCGGGGGCTGGCACAGATACGCAGTATTTT	CASSLEAAGAGTDTQYF
TRBV13	TRBJ2-1	.	.	TGTGCCAGCAGCGGTCGATGGGGGCCTGGGGGAAATGAGCAGTTCTTC	CASSGRWGPGGNEQFF
TRBV4-1	TRBJ1-1	.	few	TGCGCCAGCAGCCAAGATTTACACCCGAACACTGAAGCTTTCTTT	CASSQDLHPNTEAFF
TRBV24-1	TRBJ2-2	.	.	TGTGCCACCAGTGATCAGGGGACGAGAGCGAACACCGGGGAGCTGTTTTTT	CATSDQGTRANTGELFF
TRBV5-5	TRBJ1-6	.	once	TGTGCCAGCAGCTTTGGACACATCCCTCGGGATTCACCCCTCCACTTT	CASSFGHIPRDSPLHF
TRBV4-1	TRBJ1-5	.	few	TGCGCCAGCAGCCAAGGGCCGGCGGAGGCGCCCCAGCATTTT	CASSQGPAEAPQHF
TRBV25-1	TRBJ1-1	.	.	TGTGCCAGCAGTGAATGGGGACAAACGAACACTGAAGCTTTCTTT	CASSEWGQTNTEAFF
TRBV11-2	TRBJ2-3	.	few	TGTGCCAGCAGCTTAGATCCCCTCACAGGGCTCACAGATACGCAGTATTTT	CASSLDPLTGLTDTQYF
TRBV12-3/TRBV12-4	TRBJ2-3	TRBD2	.	TGTGCCAGCAAAGGCGAGCGGGGGGGTGGGGATACGCCGTATTTT	CASKGERGGGDTPYF
TRBV29-1	TRBJ1-2	.	.	TGCAGCGTTGACAGGGGTGACTATGGCTACACCTTC	CSVDRGDYGYTF
TRBV18	TRBJ2-3	TRBD1	.	TGTGCCAGCTCACCGCCGGGACAGCGCACAGATACGCAGTATTTT	CASSPPGQRTDTQYF
TRBV7-2	TRBJ2-5	.	.	TGTGCCAGCACCCCTTCGGGGTTAAAAGAGACCCAGTACTTC	CASTPSGLKETQYF
TRBV2	TRBJ2-4	TRBD1	few	TGTGCCAGCAGAGTTCCGACAGGGACAGCCAAAAACATTCAGTACTTC	CASRVPTGTAKNIQYF
TRBV7-2	TRBJ1-1	.	.	TGTGCCAGCAGCGGCAGGGTGGGGTACACTGAAGCTTTCTTT	CASSGRVGYTEAFF
TRBV11-1	TRBJ2-1	.	.	TGTGCCAGCAGCCCAAAAATGCTACGAGATGAGCAGTTCTTC	CASSPKMLRDEQFF
TRBV11-2	TRBJ2-1	.	.	TGTGCCAGCAGCTCTCTCCGAAGGGGGGATGAGCAGTTCTTC	CASSSLRRGDEQFF
TRBV4-1	TRBJ1-2	TRBD1	many	TGCGCCAGCAGCCTCGGGACAGCTGATGGCTACACCTTC	CASSLGTADGYTF
TRBV5-1	TRBJ1-2	.	.	TGCGCCAGCAGAACAAAGCCTTCTATGGGCTACACCTTC	CASRTKPSMGYTF
TRBV6-5	TRBJ1-1	.	.	TGTGCCAGCAGTTACTACGCGGGAGTTAACACTGAAGCTTTCTTT	CASSYYAGVNTEAFF
TRBV6-5	TRBJ2-5	.	.	TGTGCCAGCAGTTACGGCCGGGGGCAAACGGGTGAGACCCAGTACTTC	CASSYGRGQTGETQYF
TRBV20-1	TRBJ1-1	.	.	TGCAGTGCTAGAGCAACCAGGGGAAACACTGAAGCTTTCTTT	CSARATRGNTEAFF
TRBV3-1	TRBJ2-3	.	.	TGTGCCAGCAGCCCCCCTTGGGACACAGATACGCAGTATTTT	CASSPPWDTDTQYF